This T cell receptor beta chain originates from a study of T cell responses to AZD1222 COVID-19 vaccine. Overall study findings and caveats: Of the AZD1222 recipients, only 5 to 7 were seropositive at baseline. Unmutated variant regions reportedly attract nearly half of all spike-specific TCRs. Increased Spike-specific TCR breadth and depth were observed after two AZD1222 doses. Researchers took repertoire samples only after the peak T cell response had come.

With V trimmed by 3 bases and J by 11 bases, 15 bases remained unmatched. The CDR3 covers 17 residues. The V gene's germline CDR1 is SGHRS and CDR2 YFSETQ. For this clone: Its target is unknown.

Clones were read by immunoSEQ multiplex PCR, and TCRdb kept only the in-frame ones, dropping some. The sample has some 88,000 clones; about nine tenths are singletons. The chain combines TRBV5-1 with TRBJ1-6; 9 bases match TRBD1. The sample was peripheral blood, taken 28 days after the second AZD1222 dose. This TCR derives from an adult who received the AZD1222 COVID-19 vaccine. The CDR3 sequence is CASSSRHNTGGSAPLHF. As DNA, the CDR3 is TGCGCCAGCAGCTCCCGACACAATACAGGGGGCTCAGCACCCCTCCACTTT. Using reference TRBV5-1 and TRBJ1-6 for the parts outside the CDR3, the full variable domain is KAGVTQTPRYLIKTRGQQVTLSCSPISGHRSVSWYQQTPGQGLQFLFEYFSETQRNKGNFPGRFSGRQFSNSRSEMNVSTLELGDSALYLCASSSRHNTGGSAPLHFGNGTRLTVT.